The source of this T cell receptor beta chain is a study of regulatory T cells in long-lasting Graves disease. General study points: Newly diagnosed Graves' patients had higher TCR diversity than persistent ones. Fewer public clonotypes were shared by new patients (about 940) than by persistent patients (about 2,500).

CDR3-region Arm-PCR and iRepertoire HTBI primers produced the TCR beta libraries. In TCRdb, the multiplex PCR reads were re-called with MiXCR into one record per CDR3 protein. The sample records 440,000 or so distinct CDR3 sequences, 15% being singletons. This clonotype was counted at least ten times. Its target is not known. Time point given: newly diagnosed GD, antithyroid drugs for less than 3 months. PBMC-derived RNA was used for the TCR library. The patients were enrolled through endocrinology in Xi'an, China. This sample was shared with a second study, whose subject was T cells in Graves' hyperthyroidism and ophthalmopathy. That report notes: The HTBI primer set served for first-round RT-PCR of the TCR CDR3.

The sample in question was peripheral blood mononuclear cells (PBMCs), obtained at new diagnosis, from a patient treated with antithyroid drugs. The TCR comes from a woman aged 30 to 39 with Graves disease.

CDR3 amino acids: CASRKPEGTLDTQYF. The CDR3 bases are TGTGCCAGCAGAAAACCAGAGGGCACATTAGATACGCAGTATTTT. This chain uses TRBV27 with TRBJ2-3; D might be TRBD2 (5 bases). The CDR3 has 15 amino acids. Germline V gene sequence: CDR1 MNHEY, CDR2 SMNVEV (reference sequence). V was cut by 6 bases and J by 5 bases, with 18 bases left in between.